What follows are 30 T cell receptor beta chains derived from one specimen sequenced in a study of T-cell memory formation after mild COVID-19. TCRdb passed the 5' RACE reads through MiXCR, listing each CDR3 protein once. Seen here are about 27,000 distinct CDR3 sequences, roughly 16% observed once, and the top ten hold roughly 1.5%. Specimen: PBMCs or a T cell subset sorted from them (not recorded which). These receptors all stem from an adult who had mild COVID-19 (a few samples of this study predate the infection). Cell type and time point are not known.

This clonotype was seen ten or more times. The rearrangement links TRBV7-2 to TRBJ2-1; 8 bases align to TRBD2. This CDR3 comprises 15 residues. From germline, CDR1 is SGHTA and CDR2 FQGNSA. The J segment lost 5 bases and the V segment lost 4 bases, leaving 7 bases of the junction unmatched. The CDR3 region is CASSSTGTRHNEQFF. DNA of the CDR3: TGTGCCAGCAGCTCCACCGGGACTAGACACAATGAGCAGTTCTTC. Filled out from reference TRBV7-2 and TRBJ2-1, the complete variable domain reads GAGVSQSPSNKVTEKGKDVELRCDPISGHTALYWYRQSLGQGLEFLIYFQGNSAPDKSGLPSDRFSAERTGGSVSTLTIQRTQQEDSAVYLCASSSTGTRHNEQFFGPGTRLTVL.

Ten or more counts support this clonotype. The chain recombines TRBV7-9 with TRBJ1-1, with a tentative D call TRBD1 (5 bases). The CDR3 extends over 13 amino acids. The V end was cut by 1 base, the J end by 3 bases, with 6 bases between. Germline V gives CDR1 SEHNR, CDR2 FQNEAQ (reference sequence). CDR3 residues: CASSLVTDTEAFF. In DNA form, the CDR3 reads TGTGCCAGCAGCTTAGTGACAGACACTGAAGCTTTCTTT.

This clonotype was observed many times. The chain has TRBV6-6 and TRBJ2-2, with 10 bases lining up with TRBD1. The CDR3 loop spans 15 amino acids. Germline V gene sequence: CDR1 MNHNY, CDR2 SVGAGI (reference sequence). V shed 6 bases, J shed 4 bases, and the junction held 5 bases outside the gene matches. The CDR3 DNA is TGTGCCAGCAGCGACAGGGGGCGCGGCACCGGGGAGCTGTTTTTT. Residues: CASSDRGRGTGELFF.

The chain links TRBV12-3 or TRBV12-4 to TRBJ2-7, with a weak D call TRBD1 (5 bases). This CDR3 spans 15 amino acids. The V end lost 1 base, the J end lost 2 bases, and 12 bases lay between the germline ends. Written as DNA, the CDR3 is TGTGCCAGCAGTTTAGTAGGGGTAGGGGCCTACGAGCAGTACTTC. It is translated as CASSLVGVGAYEQYF.

In its sample, this clonotype was seen many times. V usage is TRBV6-1 and J usage is TRBJ1-5; D not certain. CDR1 and CDR2 (germline): MNHNS, SASEGT. This CDR3 has 17 residues. Between the trimmed V and J ends, which lost 5 bases and 3 bases, there was a span of 20 bases. The CDR3 nucleotides are TGTGCCAGCAGTTCACCGGTTCGGGGAGGGCTCAATCAGCCCCAGCATTTT. This codes for CASSSPVRGGLNQPQHF.

This chain links TRBV3-1 with TRBJ1-2; TRBD1 matches at 8 bases. The CDR3 totals 15 residues. J gave up 4 bases and V 0 bases, and 4 bases lay outside the gene matches. From germline, CDR1 is LGHDT and CDR2 YNNKEL (reference sequence). The CDR3 region is CASSQDRGQGYGYTF. Here the CDR3 DNA reads TGTGCCAGCAGCCAAGACAGGGGGCAAGGCTATGGCTACACCTTC. Based on the CDR3 plus reference TRBV3-1 and TRBJ1-2, the full variable domain is DTAVSQTPKYLVTQMGNDKSIKCEQNLGHDTMYWYKQDSKKFLKIMFSYNNKELIINETVPNRFSPKSPDKAHLNLHINSLELGDSAVYFCASSQDRGQGYGYTFGSGTRLTVV.

This chain joins TRBV7-9 and TRBJ1-2, with 7 bases fitting TRBD1. The length of the CDR3 is 15 residues. Germline V gene sequence: CDR1 SEHNR, CDR2 FQNEAQ (reference sequence). V was pared by 5 bases and J by 8 bases, with 14 bases of the junction left unmatched. The CDR3 region has the DNA TGTGCCAGCAGCCGAACAGGGGCCGCAATGGAGGGCTACACCTTC. This codes for CASSRTGAAMEGYTF.

This clonotype was seen repeatedly, ten times or more. J is TRBJ1-3 and V is TRBV12-3 or TRBV12-4; possibly TRBD1 for D (6 bases). The CDR3 spans 16 residues. V dropped 3 bases and J dropped 2 bases, with 14 bases sitting between them. The CDR3, as DNA: TGTGCCAGCAGTTTCTACGGGGGGCGGGCTGGAAACACCATATATTTT. It encodes CASSFYGGRAGNTIYF.

The V call is TRBV14, the J call TRBJ1-4; 9 nucleotides line up with TRBD1. V was clipped by 2 bases and J by 6 bases; unmatched bases: 4. Germline V gene lookup returns CDR1 SGHDN and CDR2 FVKESK. The CDR3 totals 15 residues. The DNA for the CDR3 is TGTGCCAGCAGCCAATGGGGACAGGGAGATGAAAAACTGTTTTTT. Protein: CASSQWGQGDEKLFF. The full variable domain, its missing parts supplied by reference TRBV14 and TRBJ1-4, is EAGVTQFPSHSVIEKGQTVTLRCDPISGHDNLYWYRRVMGKEIKFLLHFVKESKQDESGMPNNRFLAERTGGTYSTLKVQPAELEDSGVYFCASSQWGQGDEKLFFGSGTQLSVL.

This clonotype was recorded many times. The chain employs TRBV9 and TRBJ1-2, with D possibly being TRBD1 (5 bases). The CDR3 is 16 amino acids. Trimming took off 2 bases at V and 5 bases at J, with 19 bases between the two ends. The germline gives CDR1 SGDLS, CDR2 YYNGEE. The CDR3 DNA sequence: TGTGCCAGCAGCGTGGGACCCCCCTCAGGGTCTTATGGCTACACCTTC. This encodes CASSVGPPSGSYGYTF.

Ten or more counts support this clonotype. V is TRBV7-2 and J is TRBJ1-5, with TRBD1 matching 8 bases. Germline V gene lookup returns CDR1 SGHTA and CDR2 FQGNSA. The CDR3 sequence is 16 residues long. V trimming: 5 bases; J trimming: 11 bases; junction bases outside the gene matches: 17. DNA of the CDR3: TGTGCCAGCAGCCCTCTGGGGACAGGAGTGCCGTCAACCCAGCATTTT. It encodes CASSPLGTGVPSTQHF. Full variable domain (missing parts from reference TRBV7-2 and TRBJ1-5): GAGVSQSPSNKVTEKGKDVELRCDPISGHTALYWYRQSLGQGLEFLIYFQGNSAPDKSGLPSDRFSAERTGGSVSTLTIQRTQQEDSAVYLCASSPLGTGVPSTQHFGDGTRLSIL.

The chain couples TRBV5-1 to TRBJ1-1; D might be TRBD1 (5 bases). Germline V gene sequence: CDR1 SGHRS, CDR2 YFSETQ. There are 17 residues in the CDR3. V lost 3 bases and J 0 bases, leaving 18 bases between the germline ends. CDR3 sequence reads: CASSSQGATGMNTEAFF. Written as DNA, the CDR3 is TGCGCCAGCAGCTCGCAGGGTGCTACGGGCATGAACACTGAAGCTTTCTTT.

This clonotype has a count of ten or more. The chain couples TRBV15 to TRBJ1-5; weak D call: TRBD1 (6 bases). V was clipped by 4 bases and J by 6 bases, with 22 bases between them. This CDR3 comprises 17 residues. The germline V gene has CDR1 LNHNV and CDR2 YYDKDF (reference sequence). The CDR3 protein is CATSTPVAQGSTQPQHF. CDR3 bases: TGTGCCACCAGCACCCCGGTAGCCCAGGGGTCCACTCAGCCCCAGCATTTT.

This clonotype was picked up many times. The chain links TRBV20-1 to TRBJ2-5, with 12 positions matching TRBD2. This CDR3 is 16 amino acids long. Germline-derived CDR1 and CDR2 are DFQATT and SNEGSKA (reference sequence). V lost 3 bases to trimming and J lost 1 base; unmatched junction nucleotides: 6. Written as DNA, the CDR3 is TGCAGTGCTAGCCGGGGACTAGCGGGCCCCCAAGAGACCCAGTACTTC. Translated, it gives CSASRGLAGPQETQYF.

The table lists this clonotype with many counts. The chain combines TRBV30 with TRBJ2-5; TRBD2 is a possible D gene (6 bases). This CDR3 has 13 residues. V was shortened by 0 bases and J by 5 bases, with 10 bases between the two germline ends. The germline CDR1 and CDR2 sequences are GTSNPN and SVGIG (reference sequence). CDR3: CAWSVREYETQYF. The CDR3 nucleotides read TGTGCCTGGAGTGTCCGGGAGTACGAGACCCAGTACTTC.

This clonotype was counted at least ten times. This rearrangement joins TRBV5-1 to TRBJ1-2, with D maybe TRBD1 (5 bases). The germline CDR1 and CDR2 sequences are SGHRS and YFSETQ. CDR3 length: 14 residues. The germline V and J ends were trimmed by 0 bases and 8 bases, with 14 bases remaining between them. The CDR3 loop reads CASSLEFSGDGYTF. DNA for the CDR3: TGCGCCAGCAGCTTGGAATTCTCGGGGGACGGCTACACCTTC.

This clonotype was seen repeatedly, ten times or more. V and J are TRBV7-9 and TRBJ2-1, with D perhaps matching TRBD1 (5 bases). V was clipped by 2 bases and J by 8 bases, with 13 bases between them. The CDR3 sequence is 14 residues long. Per the germline V gene, CDR1 is SEHNR and CDR2 is FQNEAQ (reference sequence). DNA of the CDR3: TGTGCCAGCAGCTTACCTTGGACAACCGATGAGCAGTTCTTC. It specifies CASSLPWTTDEQFF.

This clonotype was observed at least ten times. The gene calls are TRBV5-1 and TRBJ1-1; no clear D. The V gene lost 0 bases and the J gene lost 0 bases, with 6 bases spanning the gap. The CDR3 spans 14 residues. CDR1 is SGHRS, CDR2 YFSETQ, per germline. This CDR3 reads CASSLGSVNTEAFF. The CDR3 nucleotides read TGCGCCAGCAGCTTGGGATCCGTGAACACTGAAGCTTTCTTT.

This clonotype has more than one count but fewer than ten. The V and J genes are TRBV5-6 and TRBJ2-7, with D unresolved. Trimming pared 1 base from V and 3 bases from J, leaving 14 bases between. In germline, CDR1 is SGHDT, CDR2 YYEEEE. The CDR3 contains 15 residues. The CDR3 bases are TGTGCCAGCAGCTTGAAGCCCGATCCTAACTACGAGCAGTACTTC. This gives the protein CASSLKPDPNYEQYF.

The table lists this clonotype with many counts. V gene TRBV29-1 combines with J gene TRBJ2-7; D gene ambiguous. The CDR3 is 15 residues long. Trimming cost V 5 bases and J 1 base, with 18 bases left between them. CDR1 is SQVTM and CDR2 is ANQGSEA in the germline V gene. The CDR3 nucleotides are TGCAGCGTTACGATTCCGGAGACCCTTTCCTACGAGCAGTACTTC. As protein: CSVTIPETLSYEQYF.

As for this clonotype: At one of its ends the junction is not consistent with the germline gene, which may arise from a read error. The chain carries TRBV4-3 and TRBJ2-7, with TRBD1 matching 10 bases. In germline, CDR1 is LGHNA, CDR2 YSLEER. This CDR3 has 15 residues. The CDR3 coding sequence is TGCGCCAGCAGTTTTTCCGGGACAGGGGAATCCTACGAGCAGTTC. It yields the protein CASSFSGTGESYEQF.

Ten or more counts support this clonotype. The chain employs TRBV3-1 and TRBJ2-5; tentative D call: TRBD1 (5 bases). Trimming shortened V by 1 base and J by 5 bases, and 11 bases separated the two germline ends. Germline CDR1 reads LGHDT; CDR2 reads YNNKEL (reference sequence). The CDR3 has 14 residues. The CDR3 DNA reads as TGTGCCAGCAGCCAAGGAAGGGGCACGGAGACCCAGTACTTC. As protein: CASSQGRGTETQYF.

J is TRBJ2-7 and V is TRBV27, with D unresolved. From germline, CDR1 is MNHEY and CDR2 SMNVEV (reference sequence). V lost 5 bases, J lost 4 bases, and 15 bases lay in between. CDR3 size: 14 residues. CDR3 loop: CASSPDRLFYEQYF. The CDR3 DNA is TGTGCCAGCAGTCCTGACCGCCTTTTTTACGAGCAGTACTTC.

This clonotype was counted many times. V gene TRBV15 combines with J gene TRBJ2-5; 7 nucleotides agree with TRBD1. This CDR3 spans 14 amino acids. V was clipped by 0 bases and J by 2 bases; unmatched bases: 0. CDR1 is LNHNV, CDR2 YYDKDF, per germline (reference sequence). This CDR3 reads CATSRDRGQETQYF. The CDR3 DNA sequence: TGTGCCACCAGCAGAGACAGGGGGCAAGAGACCCAGTACTTC.

V usage is TRBV24-1 and J usage is TRBJ1-5; D is undetermined. The CDR3 extends over 13 amino acids. The V gene lost 5 bases and the J gene lost 4 bases, with 8 bases spanning the gap. Germline V gene data show CDR1 as KGHDR and CDR2 as SFDVKD. CDR3 in DNA: TGTGCCACCAGTGTAGGGAATAATCAGCCCCAGCATTTT. Its translation: CATSVGNNQPQHF.

This clonotype was seen repeatedly, ten times or more. The chain recombines TRBV25-1 with TRBJ2-7, with 7 bases that match TRBD2. In germline, CDR1 is MGHDK, CDR2 SYGVNS. CDR3 length: 15 residues. V shed 4 bases and J 4 bases; nucleotides not matched to a gene: 10. The CDR3 coding sequence is TGTGCCAGCAGTGGGGGAAAGGGACTACCTTACGAGCAGTACTTC. It codes for CASSGGKGLPYEQYF.

There are many counts of this clonotype. The genes are TRBV20-1 and TRBJ2-1; 12 nucleotides line up with TRBD1. CDR3 length: 15 amino acids. From germline, CDR1 is DFQATT and CDR2 SNEGSKA (reference sequence). With V trimmed by 6 bases and J by 10 bases, 13 bases remained unmatched. The CDR3, as DNA: TGCAGTGCCTCTGCCCCCGGGACAGGGGGCCGGGAGCAGTTCTTC. Translating it yields CSASAPGTGGREQFF.

This clonotype was seen only once. The chain is built from TRBV5-1 and TRBJ1-1; weak D call: TRBD1 (6 bases). The V gene's germline CDR1 is SGHRS and CDR2 YFSETQ. The germline V and J ends were trimmed by 0 bases and 7 bases, with 13 bases remaining between them. The CDR3 length is 14 residues. The CDR3 DNA follows: TGCGCCAGCAGCTTGGACGGGGGGCTCCGTGAAGCTTTCTTT. This encodes CASSLDGGLREAFF.

This clonotype was counted ten times or more. J is TRBJ2-1 and V is TRBV5-1, with 9 bases that match TRBD2. This CDR3 is built from 14 residues. CDR1 is SGHRS and CDR2 is YFSETQ in the germline V gene. Germline trimming cut 4 bases from V and 5 bases from J; bases unmatched to any gene: 4. The DNA of the CDR3 is TGCGCCAGCAGCATGACTAGCGGAGACAATGAGCAGTTCTTC. This sequence encodes CASSMTSGDNEQFF.

This clonotype was detected a few times. The V call is TRBV18, the J call TRBJ1-4; D perhaps matches TRBD1 (5 bases). V lost 3 bases to trimming and J lost 8 bases, with 10 bases between them. CDR1 and CDR2 (germline): KGHSH, LQKENI. The CDR3 consists of 13 residues. The CDR3 region has the DNA TGTGCCAGCTCACCGAGGGGCGAGGAAAAACTGTTTTTT. Its translation is CASSPRGEEKLFF.